The 18 T cell receptor beta chains below all came from one sample that was sequenced in a study of CD8 T cells in ankylosing spondylitis. General observations from the study: A motif in TCR beta, a set of under ten highly homologous variants, appeared characteristic of ankylosing spondylitis blood.

For these TCRs, the target antigens are not known. One entry per CDR3 protein, called by TCRdb with MiXCR from the 5' RACE reads. The data show approximately 400,000 distinct CDR3 sequences, roughly a quarter seen once. Sequenced sample: blood, either unsorted or a sorted T cell fraction (not recorded which). All receptors come from a male donor with ankylosing spondylitis.

This clonotype was counted at least ten times. This chain links TRBV9 with TRBJ2-1, with 8 bases matching TRBD2. The germline V gene has CDR1 SGDLS and CDR2 YYNGEE. V lost 1 base to trimming and J lost 0 bases; unmatched junction nucleotides: 0. This CDR3 contains 15 residues. CDR3 coding DNA: TGTGCCAGCAGCGTAAGCGGGAGCTCCTACAATGAGCAGTTCTTC. Translated: CASSVSGSSYNEQFF.

The V gene is TRBV20-1, the J gene TRBJ2-5; D possibly corresponds to TRBD2 (5 bases). CDR3 size: 11 residues. The V end lost 8 bases, the J end lost 4 bases, and 11 bases lay between the germline ends. The germline gives CDR1 DFQATT, CDR2 SNEGSKA (reference sequence). The CDR3 DNA reads TGCAGTACGGACTTATTAGAGACCCAGTACTTC. Translated, it gives CSTDLLETQYF.

This clonotype was seen more than once but under ten times. V usage is TRBV24-1 and J usage is TRBJ2-2; D not resolved. Germline values: CDR1 KGHDR, CDR2 SFDVKD. Deletions cut 3 bases from V and 2 bases from J, with 15 bases between. CDR3 length: 17 residues. The CDR3: CATSDAEIAFNTGELFF. DNA of the CDR3: TGTGCCACCAGTGATGCTGAAATAGCCTTTAACACCGGGGAGCTGTTTTTT.

This clonotype was picked up one time. The chain employs TRBV20-1 and TRBJ1-1; possible D gene TRBD1, 6 bases. The germline V gene encodes CDR1 DFQATT and CDR2 SNEGSKA (reference sequence). The CDR3 consists of 10 residues. V was pared by 5 bases and J by 7 bases, with 8 bases between. The CDR3 bases are TGCAGTGCTTTCAGGGGTGAAGCTTTCTTT. Translated, it gives CSAFRGEAFF.

This clonotype was observed a few times. This chain uses TRBV10-1 with TRBJ1-1, with no clear D. The CDR3 has 13 residues. Trimming cost V 6 bases and J 7 bases, with 15 bases left between them. In germline, CDR1 is WNHNN, CDR2 SYGVQD (reference sequence). The CDR3 bases are TGCGCCAGCAGCCCCGACGGAGTTAATGAAGCTTTCTTT. This gives the protein CASSPDGVNEAFF.

This chain connects TRBV29-1 to TRBJ2-2; D might be TRBD1 or TRBD2, each matching 5 bases. The CDR3 is 15 residues long. The germline V gene encodes CDR1 SQVTM and CDR2 ANQGSEA. V was trimmed by 8 bases and J by 5 bases, leaving 21 bases between them. CDR3 sequence: CSISPGTRGTGELFF. The DNA for the CDR3 is TGCAGCATCTCTCCCGGGACCCGAGGGACCGGGGAGCTGTTTTTT.

The table lists this clonotype with a few counts. This rearrangement joins TRBV13 to TRBJ2-7; D unclear. Germline V lookup: CDR1 PRHDT, CDR2 FYEKMQ (reference sequence). Trimming pared 5 bases from V and 3 bases from J, leaving 14 bases between. The CDR3 sequence is 14 residues long. The CDR3 spells CASSPSPESYEQYF. CDR3 DNA: TGTGCCAGCAGCCCATCCCCGGAGAGCTACGAGCAGTACTTC. Together with reference TRBV13 and TRBJ2-7, the CDR3 gives the full variable domain: AAGVIQSPRHLIKEKRETATLKCYPIPRHDTVYWYQQGPGQDPQFLISFYEKMQSDKGSIPDRFSAQQFSDYHSELNMSSLELGDSALYFCASSPSPESYEQYFGPGTRLTVT.

In this sample, this clonotype turned up a few times. The chain employs TRBV7-2 and TRBJ2-3; 9 bases align to TRBD2. CDR3 length: 14 amino acids. The V gene end was trimmed by 4 bases and the J gene end by 4 bases; junction bases not matched to a gene: 3. CDR1 is SGHTA, CDR2 FQGNSA, per germline. In nucleotides, the CDR3 is TGTGCCAGCAGCTCGAGACTAGCGGCAGATACGCAGTATTTT. Protein: CASSSRLAADTQYF. The complete variable domain, with remaining parts taken from reference TRBV7-2 and TRBJ2-3, reads GAGVSQSPSNKVTEKGKDVELRCDPISGHTALYWYRQSLGQGLEFLIYFQGNSAPDKSGLPSDRFSAERTGGSVSTLTIQRTQQEDSAVYLCASSSRLAADTQYFGPGTRLTVL.

The DNA of the CDR3 is TGTGCCAGCAGCCATACAGGGATCAATGAGCAGTTCTTC. Protein: CASSHTGINEQFF. The rearrangement uses TRBV3-1 and TRBJ2-1; a possible D gene is TRBD1 (6 bases). This CDR3 is 13 amino acids long. Trimming left V 3 bases short and J 6 bases short, with 9 bases between. Germline values: CDR1 LGHDT, CDR2 YNNKEL (reference sequence).

In its sample, this clonotype was seen a few times. This sequence joins TRBV20-1 and TRBJ2-1; no clear D. CDR1 is DFQATT and CDR2 is SNEGSKA in the germline V gene (reference sequence). The CDR3 covers 13 residues. V lost 0 bases and J 6 bases, leaving 9 bases between the germline ends. The chain's CDR3 is CSARDRQINEQFF. The CDR3 DNA sequence: TGCAGTGCTAGAGATCGGCAGATCAATGAGCAGTTCTTC.

V usage is TRBV5-1 and J usage is TRBJ2-1; TRBD2 matches at 9 bases. Germline CDR1 reads SGHRS; CDR2 reads YFSETQ. The CDR3 sequence is 15 residues long. Unmatched junction bases numbered 8, after V lost 4 bases and J lost 6 bases. The CDR3 reads CASSTNSGRGNEQFF. CDR3 coding DNA: TGCGCCAGCAGCACCAATAGCGGGAGAGGCAATGAGCAGTTCTTC.

This clonotype was recorded a few times. This chain joins TRBV11-2 and TRBJ1-1; 7 bases match TRBD1. This CDR3 is 18 amino acids long. The V and J ends lost 2 bases and 1 base, in that order; junction bases with no gene match: 13. Germline V lookup: CDR1 SGHAT, CDR2 FQNNGV. CDR3 loop: CASSLRPLGGQKNTEAFF. In DNA form, the CDR3 reads TGTGCCAGCAGCTTAAGACCTCTTGGGGGACAGAAGAACACTGAAGCTTTCTTT.

The chain is built from TRBV11-2 and TRBJ2-7, with D possibly matching TRBD1 (5 bases). Trimming took 5 bases from V and 6 from J, leaving 17 bases between them. This CDR3 is built from 14 residues. CDR1 and CDR2 (germline): SGHAT, FQNNGV. The CDR3 sequence: CASSTIGADAEQYV. As DNA, the CDR3 is TGTGCCAGCAGCACAATAGGGGCGGATGCCGAGCAGTACGTC.

The chain has TRBV11-2 and TRBJ2-2; 12 bases are shared with TRBD2. Germline V lookup: CDR1 SGHAT, CDR2 FQNNGV. CDR3 length equals 15 residues. Losses at the gene ends were 5 bases for V and 6 bases for J; bases not matched to a gene: 4. The CDR3 DNA sequence: TGTGCCAGCAGCCGGACTAGCGGGACGTCCGGGGAGCTGTTTTTT. It specifies CASSRTSGTSGELFF.

This rearrangement joins TRBV12-3 or TRBV12-4 to TRBJ2-5, with a possible D match to TRBD2 (6 bases). This CDR3 is built from 14 residues. V was pared by 7 bases and J by 6 bases, with 18 bases between. The CDR3 nucleotides read TGTGCCAGCACCATCGTCGGGACTTTTAAGACCCAGTACTTC. This translates into CASTIVGTFKTQYF.

This clonotype was counted a few times. The chain uses TRBV3-1 and TRBJ2-2; 10 bases fit TRBD2. Germline V CDR1 and CDR2: LGHDT, YNNKEL (reference sequence). V was pared by 6 bases and J by 2 bases, with 6 bases of the junction left unmatched. This CDR3 is 16 amino acids long. In nucleotides, the CDR3 is TGTGCCAGCAGAAAAACTAGCGGGGTCAACACCGGGGAGCTGTTTTTT. Translation gives CASRKTSGVNTGELFF.

This chain's CDR3 is CSAREGGGSYEQYF. CDR3 bases: TGCAGTGCTAGAGAGGGAGGGGGCTCCTACGAGCAGTACTTC. The J gene is TRBJ2-7, the V gene TRBV20-1; D might be TRBD2 (7 bases). This CDR3 has 14 amino acids. Germline V CDR1 and CDR2: DFQATT, SNEGSKA (reference sequence). V dropped 0 bases and J dropped 0 bases, with 9 bases sitting between them.

The chain couples TRBV20-1 to TRBJ1-3; D is uncertain. V shed 3 bases and J shed 2 bases, with 5 bases lying between them. The germline CDR1 and CDR2 sequences are DFQATT and SNEGSKA (reference sequence). CDR3 length equals 12 residues. For the CDR3, the DNA is TGCAGTGCTAGGATTCCTGGAAACACCATATATTTT. Its translation is CSARIPGNTIYF.